This TCR beta chain appears in the sequencing data of a study of naive and memory T cell subsets. The CDR3 contains 14 residues. The ends were cut back, 5 bases at V and 9 bases at J, with 17 bases in the middle. CDR1 and CDR2 from the germline V gene are GTSNPN and SVGIG (reference sequence). General study findings and limits: A few larger clonotypes appeared in naive repertoires, especially CD8, possibly memory cells re-expressing CD45RA. There was no ground truth to check naive and memory subset results. Gini index rose across naive, CM, EM and EMRA in CD4 and CD8.

Both TRBC1 and TRBC2 were covered by a beta constant-region primer of two equimolar oligonucleotides. Four rounds of PCR amplified the ligated cDNA using nested alpha and beta constant-region primers plus SP2. The cDNA 3' end received a ligated single-stranded oligonucleotide carrying the SP2 primer and a 12-nucleotide UMI. TCRdb passed the UMI-ligation and nested PCR reads through MiXCR, listing each CDR3 protein once. In the table there are approximately 150,000 distinct CDR3 sequences, 20% to 25% of which are singletons. Notes on this clonotype: Its specificity is not known.

The chain combines TRBV30 with TRBJ1-6; no reliable D call. Sequenced: naive CD4+ T cells from blood. This clonotype was sampled from a human donor in good health. This CDR3 is CAWGRSGLSSPLHF. CDR3 nucleotide sequence: TGTGCCTGGGGCAGATCAGGCCTGAGTTCACCCCTCCACTTT.